This T cell receptor (beta chain) was sequenced during a study of breast tumors, draining lymph nodes, adjacent tissues. Study conclusions and caveats: Data fit most tumor T cells coming from lymph node, expanding in tumor. Tumor repertoires ranked between lymph nodes and nontumor tissue in diversity, with V and J gene preferences. The lymph node origin of tumor T cells was framed as consistent with a hypothesis, not demonstrated. Tumor and nontumor repertoires were significantly more similar in luminal-like than in basal-like breast cancer.

Each CDR3 protein gets one entry after TCRdb re-called the multiplex PCR reads with MiXCR. The sample shows under 350,000 distinct CDR3 sequences, roughly 30% of them seen only once. V was pared by 5 bases and J by 8 bases, with 10 bases of the junction left unmatched. This CDR3 spans 15 amino acids. Germline V lookup: CDR1 MNHEY, CDR2 SVGAGI. Samples came from axillary lymph nodes draining the breast cancer. Details on this clonotype: Its antigen is currently unknown.

Sequenced material: axillary lymph node tissue. V usage is TRBV6-5 and J usage is TRBJ2-1, with 9 bases aligning to TRBD1. The receptor's source is a female donor with breast cancer. Some clones in this sample may be carry-over from other donors' samples. The CDR3 DNA is TGTGCCAGCAGTCACGGGACAGGGCTTATGTATGAGCAGTTCTTC. This codes for CASSHGTGLMYEQFF.